This T cell receptor (beta chain) is drawn from a study of T cell clonotyping in hematopoietic cell transplantation. Study outcomes and limitations: At the given depth, recipient repertoires were over 95% de novo clonotypes. Higher Inverse Simpson Index values in graft donor and pretransplant recipient predicted broader posttransplant TCR diversity.

Some clones are missing from TCRdb's copy, which holds only in-frame ones; the method was immunoSEQ multiplex PCR. The sample lists 5,000 or so clones; 89% were seen once. Looked up from germline, CDR1 is SQVTM and CDR2 is ANQGSEA. CDR3 size: 15 residues. Trimming stripped 1 base from V and 7 bases from J, with 17 bases between. As to this clone: Its antigen is unidentified.

Sequences were derived from peripheral blood mononuclear cells, sampled 100 days after allogeneic stem cell transplant. This chain connects TRBV29-1 to TRBJ2-4, with D possibly being TRBD1 (6 bases). The source of this sequence is a male patient between 65 and 79 years old who had an allogeneic stem cell transplant from an unrelated donor, so T cells may come from the graft donor. Some clones in this sample may be carry-over from other donors' samples. The CDR3 DNA follows: TGCAGCGTTGAAGCGTTTGGGCAGGGGACGAACATTCAGTACTTC. Translated: CSVEAFGQGTNIQYF.